What follows describes a single T cell receptor beta chain. Its cognate antigen is unknown. This record belongs to a study of brain metastases from non-small cell lung cancer. Points from the study as a whole: T-cell infiltration was lower in brain metastases than primaries (P < 0.001). Paired brain metastases and primary tumors largely shared TCR repertoires. T-cell clones appeared expanded in about two thirds of brain metastases relative to matched primary tumors.

Unmatched junction bases numbered 12, after V lost 5 bases and J lost 3 bases. The germline gives CDR1 LNHDA, CDR2 SQIVND (reference sequence). CDR3 length: 17 amino acids. Only in-frame clones appear in the TCRdb table, and some are missing; sequencing was by immunoSEQ multiplex PCR. The sample has about 1,300 clones, 90% seen once; the top ten hold over 5%. What was sequenced was primary lung tumor tissue. The chain is built from TRBV19 and TRBJ2-2, with 7 bases identical to TRBD1. The source of this sequence is a donor older than 35 with non-small cell lung cancer. CDR3 loop: CASSPSTGTAYTGELFF. DNA of the CDR3: TGTGCCAGTAGTCCTTCCACCGGGACAGCCTACACCGGGGAGCTGTTTTTT.